The 20 T cell receptor beta chains given below trace back to one sample, sequenced in a study of blood T cell repertoires in COVID-19. TCRdb's copy holds only in-frame clones and misses some; the assay was immunoSEQ multiplex PCR. This sample carries some 250,000 clones, 88% of them seen once, and the ten largest clones take 0.95% to 1%. Specimen: peripheral blood. Receptors originate from a woman in her 40s who had recovered from COVID-19.

This clone was observed a single time. This chain uses TRBV5-8 with TRBJ2-5, with 12 bases matching TRBD2. Germline CDR1 and CDR2: SGHTS and YDEGEE. V lost 4 bases to trimming and J lost 2 bases; unmatched junction nucleotides: 6. The CDR3 runs to 16 residues. The chain's CDR3 is CASSPGLAGQQETQYF. In nucleotides, the CDR3 is TGTGCCAGCAGCCCCGGACTAGCGGGACAACAAGAGACCCAGTACTTC.

The chain uses TRBV9 and TRBJ2-1, with TRBD1 as a possible D gene (6 bases). The germline V and J ends were trimmed by 4 bases and 1 base, with 12 bases remaining between them. This CDR3 comprises 15 residues. CDR1 SGDLS and CDR2 YYNGEE come from the germline V gene. The CDR3 here is CASSPHRGSYNEQFF. The CDR3, as DNA: TGTGCCAGCAGCCCCCATAGGGGGTCCTACAATGAGCAGTTCTTC.

This chain joins TRBV6-2 or TRBV6-3 and TRBJ2-7; D not certain. V lost 0 bases, J lost 0 bases, and 12 bases lay in between. The CDR3 consists of 16 residues. Germline V gene data show CDR1 as MNHEY and CDR2 as SVGEGT. The CDR3 region has the DNA TGTGCCAGCAGTTACTCGCAGCGCGGCAGCTCCTACGAGCAGTACTTC. Encoded protein: CASSYSQRGSSYEQYF.

The J gene is TRBJ1-5, the V gene TRBV7-2; TRBD1 matches 7 bases. The CDR3 runs to 16 residues. J lost 3 bases, V lost 4 bases, and 9 bases had no gene match. Germline CDR1 and CDR2: SGHTA and FQGNSA. The DNA for the CDR3 is TGTGCCAGCAGCTCCCTTGGACAGGCCAACAATCAGCCCCAGCATTTT. Translation gives CASSSLGQANNQPQHF. Looking up the rest from reference TRBV7-2 and TRBJ1-5 gives the full variable domain: GAGVSQSPSNKVTEKGKDVELRCDPISGHTALYWYRQSLGQGLEFLIYFQGNSAPDKSGLPSDRFSAERTGGSVSTLTIQRTQQEDSAVYLCASSSLGQANNQPQHFGDGTRLSIL.

The rearrangement joins TRBV19 to TRBJ2-3; 9 bases match TRBD2. CDR3 length equals 16 residues. V was pared by 5 bases and J by 5 bases, with 11 bases of the junction left unmatched. Germline V gene data show CDR1 as LNHDA and CDR2 as SQIVND (reference sequence). CDR3 loop: CASSRTSGRGKDTQYF. The CDR3 DNA sequence: TGTGCCAGTAGTCGTACTAGCGGGCGGGGAAAAGATACGCAGTATTTT.

This clone was seen a few times. This chain connects TRBV30 to TRBJ1-1, with 7 bases that match TRBD1. The CDR3 runs to 12 residues. The germline V gene has CDR1 GTSNPN and CDR2 SVGIG (reference sequence). Trimming took 2 bases from V and 6 from J; bases not matched to a gene: 3. The chain's CDR3 is CAWSRDSPEAFF. The CDR3 DNA reads as TGTGCCTGGAGTCGGGACAGCCCTGAAGCTTTCTTT.

The chain uses TRBV30 and TRBJ1-6, with 7 bases lining up with TRBD1. V shed 4 bases, J shed 7 bases, and the junction held 7 bases outside the gene matches. CDR1 and CDR2 from the germline V gene are GTSNPN and SVGIG (reference sequence). The CDR3 runs 14 residues. As DNA, the CDR3 is TGTGCCTGGACCCCGGGACAGCCCAATTCACCCCTCCACTTT. Amino acids: CAWTPGQPNSPLHF.

The chain recombines TRBV27 with TRBJ2-5; the D is unclear. Germline V gene data show CDR1 as MNHEY and CDR2 as SMNVEV (reference sequence). CDR3 length equals 14 residues. The germline V and J ends were trimmed by 2 bases and 9 bases, with 16 bases remaining between them. CDR3 DNA sequence: TGTGCCAGCAGTTTAGGTAGCAGCGCCCCCGCCCAGTACTTC. Its protein product is CASSLGSSAPAQYF.

The chain combines TRBV3-1 (or the pseudogene TRBV3-2) with TRBJ2-2; possible D gene TRBD1, 5 bases. The CDR3 spans 16 residues. V was pared by 4 bases and J by 2 bases, with 14 bases between. The germline gives CDR1 LGHDT, CDR2 YNNKEL (reference sequence). This CDR3 reads CASSRRQSPNTGELFF. In DNA, the CDR3 is TGTGCCAGCAGCCGGAGACAGAGCCCTAACACCGGGGAGCTGTTTTTT.

This rearrangement joins TRBV6-5 to TRBJ1-1; TRBD1 agrees at 7 bases. This CDR3 comprises 16 residues. The germline CDR1 and CDR2 sequences are MNHEY and SVGAGI. V was pared by 0 bases and J by 5 bases, with 9 bases of the junction left unmatched. The chain's CDR3 is CASSYSDRAWRTEAFF. The CDR3 DNA reads TGTGCCAGCAGTTACTCCGACAGGGCCTGGAGGACTGAAGCTTTCTTT.

This clone has only one observation. V gene TRBV27 combines with J gene TRBJ1-5; D is undetermined. V was cut by 6 bases and J by 1 base, with 16 bases left in between. CDR1 is MNHEY and CDR2 is SMNVEV in the germline V gene (reference sequence). The CDR3 consists of 16 residues. The CDR3: CASSLEAGRSNQPQHF. CDR3 DNA sequence: TGTGCCAGCAGCCTTGAGGCGGGCCGGAGCAATCAGCCCCAGCATTTT.

V gene TRBV6-5 combines with J gene TRBJ1-2, with 7 bases matching TRBD1. V was clipped by 4 bases and J by 2 bases; unmatched bases: 1. The germline CDR1 and CDR2 sequences are MNHEY and SVGAGI. The CDR3 has 13 residues. The CDR3: CASSSTGNYGYTF. The DNA for the CDR3 is TGTGCCAGCAGTTCGACAGGGAACTATGGCTACACCTTC.

This clone was seen just once. The rearrangement links TRBV5-4 to TRBJ2-3, with TRBD2 as a possible D gene (7 bases). With 4 bases removed from V and 5 bases from J, the gap between germline ends came to 17 bases. The CDR3 runs 15 residues. From germline, CDR1 is SGHNT and CDR2 YYREEE (reference sequence). The chain's CDR3 is CASSGGAGEGDTQYF. DNA for the CDR3: TGTGCCAGCAGCGGGGGGGCGGGAGAGGGAGATACGCAGTATTTT.

The chain links TRBV5-4 to TRBJ2-5; D perhaps matches TRBD2 (5 bases). The CDR3 spans 17 residues. In germline, CDR1 is SGHNT, CDR2 YYREEE (reference sequence). V gave up 4 bases and J gave up 5 bases, with 24 bases separating them. For the CDR3, the DNA is TGTGCCAGCAGCCTCCGGACTCTCCGGCCGGTAGAGGAGACCCAGTACTTC. Translation gives CASSLRTLRPVEETQYF.

This clone was counted a single time. V is TRBV7-2 and J is TRBJ1-5; 7 positions match TRBD1. The CDR3 runs to 14 residues. The junction had 8 bases not matched to a gene; V was cut back by 5 bases and J by 7 bases. Germline loops: CDR1 SGHTA, CDR2 FQGNSA. The CDR3 region is CASSPDRVGQPQHF. CDR3 DNA: TGTGCCAGCAGCCCAGACAGGGTCGGCCAGCCCCAGCATTTT.

The chain couples TRBV6-2 or TRBV6-3 to TRBJ2-7; possible D gene TRBD2, 6 bases. With 0 bases removed from V and 6 bases from J, the gap between germline ends came to 15 bases. This CDR3 contains 15 residues. CDR1 MNHEY and CDR2 SVGEGT come from the germline V gene. CDR3 protein: CASSYSRGVGGEQYF. CDR3 in DNA: TGTGCCAGCAGTTACTCTCGCGGGGTGGGAGGCGAGCAGTACTTC.

This sequence joins TRBV4-1 and TRBJ1-5, with TRBD1 identical over 10 bases. V dropped 4 bases and J dropped 7; count of bases not matched to a gene: 7. Germline CDR1 MGHRA, CDR2 YSYEKL. The CDR3 consists of 15 residues. CDR3 coding DNA: TGCGCCAGCAGCCTTTCGACAGGGGGCCGGCAGCCCCAGCATTTT. It yields the protein CASSLSTGGRQPQHF.

The count of this clone is one. V is TRBV19 and J is TRBJ2-6; D is uncertain. V was shortened by 3 bases and J by 0 bases, with 12 bases between the two germline ends. Looked up from germline, CDR1 is LNHDA and CDR2 is SQIVND (reference sequence). This CDR3 comprises 17 residues. The DNA of the CDR3 is TGTGCCAGTAGTATTTCTGGGCGCTCCTCTGGGGCCAACGTCCTGACTTTC. Protein sequence: CASSISGRSSGANVLTF.

The chain is built from TRBV5-6 and TRBJ1-2; D ambiguous. V lost 0 bases to trimming and J lost 1 base, with 10 bases between them. CDR1 and CDR2 from the germline V gene are SGHDT and YYEEEE. CDR3 length: 15 amino acids. The CDR3 DNA sequence: TGTGCCAGCAGCTTGGGGCGGCAGAATAACTATGGCTACACCTTC. As protein: CASSLGRQNNYGYTF. Using reference TRBV5-6 and TRBJ1-2 for the parts outside the CDR3, the full variable domain is DAGVTQSPTHLIKTRGQQVTLRCSPKSGHDTVSWYQQALGQGPQFIFQYYEEEERQRGNFPDRFSGHQFPNYSSELNVNALLLGDSALYLCASSLGRQNNYGYTFGSGTRLTVV.

The genes are TRBV10-1 and TRBJ2-7; 8 bases map to TRBD1. The V gene end was trimmed by 1 base and the J gene end by 7 bases; junction bases not matched to a gene: 6. The CDR3 spans 14 residues. CDR1 is WNHNN and CDR2 is SYGVQD in the germline V gene (reference sequence). CDR3 DNA sequence: TGCGCCAGCAGTGAGTTGGCAGGGGGCGGGGAGCAGTACGTC. It specifies CASSELAGGGEQYV.